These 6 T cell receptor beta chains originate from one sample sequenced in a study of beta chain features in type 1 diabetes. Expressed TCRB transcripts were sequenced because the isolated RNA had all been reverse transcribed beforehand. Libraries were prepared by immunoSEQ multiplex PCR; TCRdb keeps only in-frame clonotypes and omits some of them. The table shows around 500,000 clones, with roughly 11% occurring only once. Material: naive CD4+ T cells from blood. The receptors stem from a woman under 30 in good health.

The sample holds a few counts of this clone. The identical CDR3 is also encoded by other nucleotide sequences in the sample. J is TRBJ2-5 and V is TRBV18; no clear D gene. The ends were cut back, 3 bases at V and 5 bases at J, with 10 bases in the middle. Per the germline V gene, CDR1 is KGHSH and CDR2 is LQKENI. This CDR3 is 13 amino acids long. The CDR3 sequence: CASSPRGGETQYF. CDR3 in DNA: TGTGCCAGCTCACCTCGAGGCGGTGAGACCCAGTACTTC.

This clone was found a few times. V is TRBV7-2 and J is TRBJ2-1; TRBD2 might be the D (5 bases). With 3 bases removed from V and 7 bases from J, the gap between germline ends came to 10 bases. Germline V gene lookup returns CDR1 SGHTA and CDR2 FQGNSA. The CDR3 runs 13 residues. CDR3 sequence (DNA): TGTGCCAGCAGCTTCTCTAGCTGGAATGAGCAGTTCTTC. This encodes CASSFSSWNEQFF.

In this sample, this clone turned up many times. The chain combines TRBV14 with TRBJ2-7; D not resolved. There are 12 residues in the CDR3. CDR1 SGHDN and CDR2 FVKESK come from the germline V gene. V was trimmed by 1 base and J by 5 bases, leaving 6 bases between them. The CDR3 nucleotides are TGTGCCAGCAGCCAAGTGCCTGACGAGCAGTACGTC. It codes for CASSQVPDEQYV.

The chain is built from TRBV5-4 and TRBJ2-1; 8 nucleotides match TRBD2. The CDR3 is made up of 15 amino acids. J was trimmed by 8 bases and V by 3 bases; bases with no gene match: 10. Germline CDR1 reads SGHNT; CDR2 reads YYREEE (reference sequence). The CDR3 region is CASSSQSGSIHEQFF. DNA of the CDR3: TGTGCCAGCAGCTCTCAAAGCGGGAGTATCCATGAGCAGTTCTTC.

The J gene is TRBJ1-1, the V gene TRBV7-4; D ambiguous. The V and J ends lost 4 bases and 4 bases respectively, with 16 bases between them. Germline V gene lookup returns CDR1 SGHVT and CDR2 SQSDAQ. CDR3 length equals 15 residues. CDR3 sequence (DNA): TGTGCCAGCAGCTCCTTACCGCGGGGTTGCACTGAAGCTTTCTTT. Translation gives CASSSLPRGCTEAFF.

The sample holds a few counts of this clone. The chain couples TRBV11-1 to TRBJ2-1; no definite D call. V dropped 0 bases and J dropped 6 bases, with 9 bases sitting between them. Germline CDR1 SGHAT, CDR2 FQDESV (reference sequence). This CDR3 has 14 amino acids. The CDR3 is CASSLARLGNEQFF. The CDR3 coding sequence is TGTGCCAGCAGCTTAGCCAGGTTGGGCAATGAGCAGTTCTTC. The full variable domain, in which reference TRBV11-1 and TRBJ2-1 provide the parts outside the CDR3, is EAEVAQSPRYKITEKSQAVAFWCDPISGHATLYWYRQILGQGPELLVQFQDESVVDDSQLPKDRFSAERLKGVDSTLKIQPAELGDSAMYLCASSLARLGNEQFFGPGTRLTVL.